Following are 2 T cell receptor beta chains from one sample sequenced in a study of blood T cell repertoires in COVID-19 (dated by TCRdb to 2020 to 2022). Library construction relied on the immunoSEQ multiplex PCR assay. TCRdb carries this immuneACCESS record with in-frame sequences only. Its versions omit some clonotypes, under half of them owing to an unresolved V gene in the studies checked, with the rest unexplained. The sample table holds some 120,000 clones, of which approximately 86% were seen once. Approximately 20% of the sample lies in the top ten. Sequenced input: peripheral blood. All receptors come from a woman in her forties or fifties who had recovered from COVID-19.

This clone showed up just once. The rearrangement uses TRBV3-1 (or the pseudogene TRBV3-2) and TRBJ2-2, with D tentatively TRBD1 (6 bases). This CDR3 spans 13 amino acids. CDR1 is LGHDT, CDR2 YNNKEL, per germline (reference sequence). The ends were cut back, 4 bases at V and 7 bases at J, with 10 bases in the middle. The CDR3 region is CASSRVGGGELFF. CDR3 nucleotide sequence: TGTGCCAGCAGCCGGGTAGGGGGCGGGGAGCTGTTTTTT.

The chain has TRBV2 and TRBJ2-2; perhaps TRBD1 as D (6 bases). Germline CDR1 is SNHLY and CDR2 is FYNNEI. CDR3 size: 14 residues. The V end was cut by 8 bases, the J end by 3 bases, with 13 bases between. CDR3 bases: TGTGCCAGCTCCCGCAACAGGGACACCGGGGAGCTGTTTTTT. This translates into CASSRNRDTGELFF.